This T cell receptor beta chain was profiled in a study of sequential checkpoint blockade in melanoma. Study as a whole: First-line arms were nivolumab then ipilimumab, or the reverse, randomized 1:1. Maintenance nivolumab came after either treatment sequence.

The CDR3 runs 14 residues. Trimming took 0 bases from V and 2 from J, leaving 8 bases between them. CDR1 SGHVS and CDR2 FQNEAQ come from the germline V gene. Treatment denoted: randomized to nivolumab then ipilimumab (arm A) or the reverse (arm B). None of the patients previously received DNA-damaging chemotherapy. Live CD3+CD8+ CD19− CD56− cells were sorted from PBMCs. Assay: immunoSEQ multiplex PCR; the TCRdb copy retains only in-frame clones and omits some. There are roughly 6,500 clones in the sample; less than 60% occur only once, and roughly 26% lies in the top ten. This chain connects TRBV7-8 to TRBJ2-7, with D unclear. The input for sequencing was CD8+ T cells sorted from blood (inferred from file names), taken from a patient given nivolumab and ipilimumab in sequence. The TCR was taken from a human patient with melanoma. Some clones in this sample may be carry-over from other donors' samples. The CDR3 is CASSLAATAYEQYF. The CDR3, as DNA: TGTGCCAGCAGCTTAGCTGCCACAGCCTACGAGCAGTACTTC.